This record concerns one TCR beta chain sequence. What antigen it recognizes has not been identified. No base quality values were provided; no much bigger clone lies one nucleotide off. The sequencer listed for this sample is Illumina MiSeq. In TCRdb, the public reads were trimmed at Q25 with fastp and aligned with MiXCR, with productive beta chains retained. Duplicate CDR3 protein sequences are folded into a single record with the most common DNA and genes. This sample holds under 75,000 distinct CDR3 sequences; less than 25% were observed only once. The ten largest make up 8.3% of the sample. The data were taken from a study of type 1 regulatory T cells (dated by TCRdb to about 2021). The study in broad terms: An in vitro protocol by which a Tr1-enriched, alloantigen-specific CD4 T cell product named T-allo10 was generated was characterized in the study. T-allo10 was being tested clinically in patients with hematological malignancies who were undergoing allogeneic hematopoietic stem cell transplantation.

Study-wide findings and limitations: A more restricted TCR repertoire was observed in Tr1 cells than in non-Tr1 cells, and this restriction was interpreted in the study as alloantigen-induced clonal expansion.

Input material: cultured type 1 regulatory T (Tr1) cells, either the whole culture or a sorted fraction (not recorded which). What this sample's cell subset or site label stands for: type 1 regulatory T cells sorted from the T-allo10 product. The clonotype was recovered from a human donor in good health.

The bases are TGTGCCAGCAGCCAGGCTCAGGGCTCTGGGGCCAACGTCCTGACTTTC. This sequence encodes CASSQAQGSGANVLTF. Recombination connected TRBV3-1 to TRBJ2-6; a tentative D match to TRBD1 spans 5 bases. The CDR3 contains 16 residues, cysteine and phenylalanine counted. CDR3 DNA is the only sequence kept; it has 48 bases, read in frame from the first base. According to the germline V gene (reference sequence), CDR1 reads LGHDT and CDR2 reads YNNKEL. The junction carries 9 bases between V and J, which are trimmed by 3 bases and 0 bases respectively.